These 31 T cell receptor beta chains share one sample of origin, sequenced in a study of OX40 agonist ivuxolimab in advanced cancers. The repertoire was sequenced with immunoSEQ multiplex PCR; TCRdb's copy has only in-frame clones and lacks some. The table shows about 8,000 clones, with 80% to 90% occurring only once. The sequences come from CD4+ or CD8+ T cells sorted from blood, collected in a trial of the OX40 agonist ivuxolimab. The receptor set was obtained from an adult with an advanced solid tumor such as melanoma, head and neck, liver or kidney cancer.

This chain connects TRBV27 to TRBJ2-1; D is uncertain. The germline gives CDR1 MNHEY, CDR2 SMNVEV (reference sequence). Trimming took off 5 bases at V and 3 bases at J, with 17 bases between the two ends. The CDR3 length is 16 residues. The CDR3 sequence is CASSASSLWGYNEQFF. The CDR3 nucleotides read TGTGCCAGCAGTGCGTCGAGTCTTTGGGGCTACAATGAGCAGTTCTTC.

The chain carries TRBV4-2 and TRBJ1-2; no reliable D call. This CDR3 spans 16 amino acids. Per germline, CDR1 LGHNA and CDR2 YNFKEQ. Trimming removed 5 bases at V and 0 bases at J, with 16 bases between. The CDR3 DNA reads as TGTGCCAGCAGCTTGGATGAGAGACGGACTAACTATGGCTACACCTTC. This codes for CASSLDERRTNYGYTF.

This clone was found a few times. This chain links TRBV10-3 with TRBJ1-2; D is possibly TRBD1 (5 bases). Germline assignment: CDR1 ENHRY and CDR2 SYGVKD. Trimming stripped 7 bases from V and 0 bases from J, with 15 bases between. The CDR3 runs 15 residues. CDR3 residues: CAITDPTGSNYGYTF. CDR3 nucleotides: TGTGCCATCACCGACCCCACAGGATCTAACTATGGCTACACCTTC.

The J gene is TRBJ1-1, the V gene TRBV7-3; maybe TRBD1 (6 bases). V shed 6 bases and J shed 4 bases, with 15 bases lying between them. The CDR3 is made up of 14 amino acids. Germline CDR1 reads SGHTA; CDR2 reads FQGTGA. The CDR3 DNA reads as TGTGCCAGCAGTGACTCGGGGGGCGTCACTGAAGCTTTCTTT. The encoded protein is CASSDSGGVTEAFF.

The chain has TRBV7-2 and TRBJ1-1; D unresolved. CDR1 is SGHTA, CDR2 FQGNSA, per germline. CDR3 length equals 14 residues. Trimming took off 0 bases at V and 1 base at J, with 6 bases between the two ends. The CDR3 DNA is TGTGCCAGCAGCTTAGCTGCGGGGAACACTGAAGCTTTCTTT. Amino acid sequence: CASSLAAGNTEAFF.

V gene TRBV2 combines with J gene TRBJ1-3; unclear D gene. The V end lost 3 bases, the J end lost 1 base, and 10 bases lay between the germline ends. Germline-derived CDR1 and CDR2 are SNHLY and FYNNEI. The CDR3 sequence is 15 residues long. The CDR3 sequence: CASSDQVPSGNTIYF. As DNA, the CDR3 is TGTGCCAGCAGTGATCAGGTGCCTTCTGGAAACACCATATATTTT.

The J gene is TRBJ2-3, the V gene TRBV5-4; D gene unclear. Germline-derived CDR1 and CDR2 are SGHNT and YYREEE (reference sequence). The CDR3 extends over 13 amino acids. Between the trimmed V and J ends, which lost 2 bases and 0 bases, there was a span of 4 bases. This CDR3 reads CASSLDSTDTQYF. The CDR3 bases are TGTGCCAGCAGCTTAGATAGCACAGATACGCAGTATTTT.

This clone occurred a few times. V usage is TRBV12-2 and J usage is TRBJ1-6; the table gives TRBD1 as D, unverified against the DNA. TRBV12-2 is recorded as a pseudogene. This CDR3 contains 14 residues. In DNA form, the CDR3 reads TGTGCAAGTCGCCCACACAGGGGCGATTCACCCCTCCACTTT. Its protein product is CASRPHRGDSPLHF.

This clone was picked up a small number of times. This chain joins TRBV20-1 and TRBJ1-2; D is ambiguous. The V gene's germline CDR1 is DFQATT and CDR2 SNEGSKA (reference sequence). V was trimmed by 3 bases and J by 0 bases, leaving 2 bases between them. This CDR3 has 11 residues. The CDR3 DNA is TGCAGTGCTAGCCCTAACTATGGCTACACCTTC. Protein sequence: CSASPNYGYTF.

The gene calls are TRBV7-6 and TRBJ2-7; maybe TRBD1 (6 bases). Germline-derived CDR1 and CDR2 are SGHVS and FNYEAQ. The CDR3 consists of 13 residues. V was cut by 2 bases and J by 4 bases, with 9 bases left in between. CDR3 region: CASSLNREYEQYF. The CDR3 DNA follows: TGTGCCAGCAGCTTAAACAGGGAGTACGAGCAGTACTTC.

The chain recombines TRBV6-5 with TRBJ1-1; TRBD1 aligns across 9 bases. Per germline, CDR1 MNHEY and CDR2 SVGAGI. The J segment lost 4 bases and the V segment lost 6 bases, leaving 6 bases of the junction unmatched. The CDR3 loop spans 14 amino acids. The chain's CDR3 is CASSPGQGFTEAFF. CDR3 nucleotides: TGTGCCAGCAGCCCGGGACAGGGATTCACTGAAGCTTTCTTT.

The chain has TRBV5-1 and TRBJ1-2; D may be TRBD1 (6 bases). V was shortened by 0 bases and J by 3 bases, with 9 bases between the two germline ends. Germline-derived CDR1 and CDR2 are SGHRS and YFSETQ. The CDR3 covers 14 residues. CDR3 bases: TGCGCCAGCAGCTTGGGTTCAGGGGACTATGGCTACACCTTC. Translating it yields CASSLGSGDYGYTF. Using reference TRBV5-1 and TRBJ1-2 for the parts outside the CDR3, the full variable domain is KAGVTQTPRYLIKTRGQQVTLSCSPISGHRSVSWYQQTPGQGLQFLFEYFSETQRNKGNFPGRFSGRQFSNSRSEMNVSTLELGDSALYLCASSLGSGDYGYTFGSGTRLTVV.

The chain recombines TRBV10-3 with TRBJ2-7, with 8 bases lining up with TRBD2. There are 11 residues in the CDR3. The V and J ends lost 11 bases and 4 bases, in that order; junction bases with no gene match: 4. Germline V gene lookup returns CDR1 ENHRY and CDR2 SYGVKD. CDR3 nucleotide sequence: TGTGCCGCAGCGGGAGAGTACGAGCAGTACTTC. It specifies CAAAGEYEQYF.

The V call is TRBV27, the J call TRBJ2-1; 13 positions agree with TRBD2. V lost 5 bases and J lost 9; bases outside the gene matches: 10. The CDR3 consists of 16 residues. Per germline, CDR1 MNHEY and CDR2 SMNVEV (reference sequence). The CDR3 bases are TGTGCCAGCAGTCATTCTGGGACTAGCGGGGCCATTGAGCAGTTCTTC. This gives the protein CASSHSGTSGAIEQFF.

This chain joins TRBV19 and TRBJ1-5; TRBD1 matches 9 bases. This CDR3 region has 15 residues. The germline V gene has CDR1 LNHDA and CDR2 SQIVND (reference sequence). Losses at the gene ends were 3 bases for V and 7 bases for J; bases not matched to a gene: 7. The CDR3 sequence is CASSMGQGSSQPQHF. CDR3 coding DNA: TGTGCCAGTAGTATGGGACAGGGTTCGTCGCAGCCCCAGCATTTT.

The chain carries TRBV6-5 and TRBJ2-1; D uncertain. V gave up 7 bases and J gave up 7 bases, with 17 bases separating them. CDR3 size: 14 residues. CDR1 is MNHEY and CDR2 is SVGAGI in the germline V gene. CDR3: CASTLGLNTNEQFF. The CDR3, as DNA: TGTGCCAGCACCCTGGGTCTAAACACGAATGAGCAGTTCTTC.

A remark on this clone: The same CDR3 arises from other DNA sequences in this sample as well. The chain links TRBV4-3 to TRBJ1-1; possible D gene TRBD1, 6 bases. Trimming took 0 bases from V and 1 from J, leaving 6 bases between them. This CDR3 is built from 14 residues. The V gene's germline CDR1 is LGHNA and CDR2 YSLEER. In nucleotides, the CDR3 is TGCGCCAGCAGCCAAGAGACAGGGAACACTGAAGCTTTCTTT. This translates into CASSQETGNTEAFF.

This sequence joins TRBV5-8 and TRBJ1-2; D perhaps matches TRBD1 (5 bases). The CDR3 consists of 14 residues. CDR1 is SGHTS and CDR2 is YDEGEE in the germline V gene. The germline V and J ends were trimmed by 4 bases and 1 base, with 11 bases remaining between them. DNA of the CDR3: TGTGCCAGCAGCCCGGGACGGATTAACTATGGCTACACCTTC. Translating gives CASSPGRINYGYTF.

DNA of the CDR3: TGTGCCAGCAGCTTAGGGGACAGGAGGAACACTGAAGCTTTCTTT. It is translated as CASSLGDRRNTEAFF. The rearrangement links TRBV7-2 to TRBJ1-1; 8 bases align to TRBD1. Trimming at V came to 1 base and at J to 1 base, leaving 2 bases not matched to a gene. CDR1 and CDR2 from the germline V gene are SGHTA and FQGNSA. The CDR3 has 15 amino acids.

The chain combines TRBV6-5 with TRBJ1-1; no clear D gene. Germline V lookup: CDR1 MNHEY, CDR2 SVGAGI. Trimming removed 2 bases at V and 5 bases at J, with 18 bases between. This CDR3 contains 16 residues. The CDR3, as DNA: TGTGCCAGCAGTTACGGAACACGGCCGGGTTTGACTGAAGCTTTCTTT. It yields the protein CASSYGTRPGLTEAFF.

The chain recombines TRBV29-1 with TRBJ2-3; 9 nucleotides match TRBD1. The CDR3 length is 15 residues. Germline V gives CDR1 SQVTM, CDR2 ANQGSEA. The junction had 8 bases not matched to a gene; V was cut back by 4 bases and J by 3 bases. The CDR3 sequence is CSVAYTGTGTDTQYF. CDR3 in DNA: TGCAGCGTTGCCTATACCGGGACAGGGACAGATACGCAGTATTTT.

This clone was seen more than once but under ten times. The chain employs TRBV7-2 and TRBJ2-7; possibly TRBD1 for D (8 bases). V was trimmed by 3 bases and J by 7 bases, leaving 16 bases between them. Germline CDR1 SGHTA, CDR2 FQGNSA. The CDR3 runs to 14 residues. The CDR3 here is CASSFSQGGKEQYF. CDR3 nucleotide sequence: TGTGCCAGCAGCTTTTCACAGGGGGGGAAGGAGCAGTACTTC. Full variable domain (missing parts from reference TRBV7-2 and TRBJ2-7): GAGVSQSPSNKVTEKGKDVELRCDPISGHTALYWYRQSLGQGLEFLIYFQGNSAPDKSGLPSDRFSAERTGGSVSTLTIQRTQQEDSAVYLCASSFSQGGKEQYFGPGTRLTVT.

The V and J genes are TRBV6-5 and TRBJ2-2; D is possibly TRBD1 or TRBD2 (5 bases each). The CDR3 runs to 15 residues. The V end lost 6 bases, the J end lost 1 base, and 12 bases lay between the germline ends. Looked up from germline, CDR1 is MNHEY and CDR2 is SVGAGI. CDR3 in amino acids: CASRPPGQNTGELFF. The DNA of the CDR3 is TGTGCCAGCAGGCCCCCGGGGCAGAACACCGGGGAGCTGTTTTTT.

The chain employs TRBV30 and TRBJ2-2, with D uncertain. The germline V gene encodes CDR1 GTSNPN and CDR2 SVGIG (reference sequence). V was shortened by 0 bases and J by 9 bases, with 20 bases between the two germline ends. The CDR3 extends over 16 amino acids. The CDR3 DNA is TGTGCCTGGAGTGTACCAAGGAACCAACGACTTAGGGAGCTGTTTTTT. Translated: CAWSVPRNQRLRELFF.

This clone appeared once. The CDR3 loop is CASSRGPTNTEAFF. CDR3 DNA: TGCGCCAGCAGCCGTGGACCGACGAACACTGAAGCTTTCTTT. The rearrangement uses TRBV4-1 and TRBJ1-1; unclear D gene. There are 14 residues in the CDR3. Per germline, CDR1 MGHRA and CDR2 YSYEKL. V shed 4 bases and J shed 1 base, with 10 bases lying between them.

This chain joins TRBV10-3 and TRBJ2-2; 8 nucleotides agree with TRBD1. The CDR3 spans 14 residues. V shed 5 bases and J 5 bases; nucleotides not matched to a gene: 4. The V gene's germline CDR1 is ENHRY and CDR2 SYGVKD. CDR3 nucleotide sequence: TGTGCCATCAGTTCAGGGGGCGGAACCGGGGAGCTGTTTTTT. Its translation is CAISSGGGTGELFF.

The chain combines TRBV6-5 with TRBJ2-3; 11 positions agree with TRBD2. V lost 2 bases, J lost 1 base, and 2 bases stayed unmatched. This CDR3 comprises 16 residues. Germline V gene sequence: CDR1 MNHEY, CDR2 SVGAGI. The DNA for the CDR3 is TGTGCCAGCAGTTACACACTAGCGGGAGGCACAGATACGCAGTATTTT. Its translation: CASSYTLAGGTDTQYF.

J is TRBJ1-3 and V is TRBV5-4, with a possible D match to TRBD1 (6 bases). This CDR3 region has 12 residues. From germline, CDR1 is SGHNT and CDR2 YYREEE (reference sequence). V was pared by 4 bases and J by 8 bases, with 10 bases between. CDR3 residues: CASSRGGDTIYF. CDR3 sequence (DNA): TGTGCCAGCAGCAGGGGGGGAGACACCATATATTTT.

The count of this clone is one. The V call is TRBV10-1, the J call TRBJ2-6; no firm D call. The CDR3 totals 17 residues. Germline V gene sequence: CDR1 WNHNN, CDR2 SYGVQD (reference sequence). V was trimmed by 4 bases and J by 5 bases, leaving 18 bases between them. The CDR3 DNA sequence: TGCGCCAGCAGTGCCTCCATCGCACAAAGTCGGGCCAACGTCCTGACTTTC. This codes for CASSASIAQSRANVLTF.

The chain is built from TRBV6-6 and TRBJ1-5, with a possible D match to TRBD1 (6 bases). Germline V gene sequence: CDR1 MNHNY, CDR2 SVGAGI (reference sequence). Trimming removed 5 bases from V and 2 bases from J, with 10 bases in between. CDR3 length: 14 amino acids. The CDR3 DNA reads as TGTGCCAGCAGTCCTCGACAGGGCAATCAGCCCCAGCATTTT. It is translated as CASSPRQGNQPQHF.

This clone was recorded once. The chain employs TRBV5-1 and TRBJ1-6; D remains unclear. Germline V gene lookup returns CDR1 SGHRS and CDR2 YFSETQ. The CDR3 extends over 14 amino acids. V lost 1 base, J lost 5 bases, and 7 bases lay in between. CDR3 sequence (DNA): TGCGCCAGCAGCTTGTCCGGGAATAATTCACCCCTCCACTTT. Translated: CASSLSGNNSPLHF.